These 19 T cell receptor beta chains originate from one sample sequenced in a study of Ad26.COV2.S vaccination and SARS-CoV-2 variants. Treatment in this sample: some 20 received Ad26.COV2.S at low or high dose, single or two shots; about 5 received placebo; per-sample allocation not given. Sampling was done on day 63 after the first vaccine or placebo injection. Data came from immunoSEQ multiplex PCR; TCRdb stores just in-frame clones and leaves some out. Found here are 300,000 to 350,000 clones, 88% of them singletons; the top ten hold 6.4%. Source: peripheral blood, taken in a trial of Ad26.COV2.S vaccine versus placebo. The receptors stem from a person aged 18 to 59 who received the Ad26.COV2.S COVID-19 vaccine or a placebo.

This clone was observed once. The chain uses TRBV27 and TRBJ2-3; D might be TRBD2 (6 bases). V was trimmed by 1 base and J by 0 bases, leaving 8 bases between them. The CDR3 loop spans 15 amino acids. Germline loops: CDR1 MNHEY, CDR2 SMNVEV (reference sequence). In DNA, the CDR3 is TGTGCCAGCAGTTTATTGACTAGGAGCACAGATACGCAGTATTTT. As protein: CASSLLTRSTDTQYF.

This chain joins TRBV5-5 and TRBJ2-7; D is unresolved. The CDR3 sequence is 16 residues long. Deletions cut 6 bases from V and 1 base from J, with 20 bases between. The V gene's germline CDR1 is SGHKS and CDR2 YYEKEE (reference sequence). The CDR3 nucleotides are TGTGCCAGCAACAATTCGACCAGAATAAGTTCCTACGAGCAGTACTTC. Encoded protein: CASNNSTRISSYEQYF.

CDR3 bases: TGCGCCAGCAGCCCGGGGGGGAGGACTGGAAACACCATATATTTT. It yields the protein CASSPGGRTGNTIYF. The rearrangement links TRBV5-1 to TRBJ1-3; possible D gene TRBD1, 5 bases. This CDR3 spans 15 amino acids. Trimming removed 4 bases at V and 2 bases at J, with 13 bases between. Germline CDR1 and CDR2: SGHRS and YFSETQ. Using reference TRBV5-1 and TRBJ1-3 for the parts outside the CDR3, the full variable domain is KAGVTQTPRYLIKTRGQQVTLSCSPISGHRSVSWYQQTPGQGLQFLFEYFSETQRNKGNFPGRFSGRQFSNSRSEMNVSTLELGDSALYLCASSPGGRTGNTIYFGEGSWLTVV.

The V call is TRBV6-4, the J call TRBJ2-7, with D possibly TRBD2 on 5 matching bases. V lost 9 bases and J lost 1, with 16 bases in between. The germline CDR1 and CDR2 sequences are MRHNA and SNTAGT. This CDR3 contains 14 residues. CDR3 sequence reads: CARKRKRLSYEQYF. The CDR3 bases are TGTGCCAGGAAAAGAAAGCGGTTATCCTACGAGCAGTACTTC.

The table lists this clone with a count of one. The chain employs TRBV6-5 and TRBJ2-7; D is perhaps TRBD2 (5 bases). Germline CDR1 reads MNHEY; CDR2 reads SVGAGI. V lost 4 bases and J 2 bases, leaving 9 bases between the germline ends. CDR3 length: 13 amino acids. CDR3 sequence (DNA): TGTGCCAGCAGTTCTCCCGGGACCTACGAGCAGTACTTC. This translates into CASSSPGTYEQYF.

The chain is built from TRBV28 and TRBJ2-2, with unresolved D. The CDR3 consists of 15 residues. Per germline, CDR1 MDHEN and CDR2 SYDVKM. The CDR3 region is CTSTPGSTNTGELFF. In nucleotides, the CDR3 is TGTACTTCAACGCCAGGCAGCACAAACACCGGGGAGCTGTTTTTT.

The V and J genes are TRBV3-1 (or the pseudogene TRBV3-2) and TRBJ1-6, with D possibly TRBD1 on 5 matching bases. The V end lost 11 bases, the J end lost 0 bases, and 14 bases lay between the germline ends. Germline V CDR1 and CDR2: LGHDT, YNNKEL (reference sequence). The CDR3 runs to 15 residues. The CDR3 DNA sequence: TGTGCCGTCAGGGAAAGCAGCTCCTATAATTCACCCCTCCACTTT. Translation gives CAVRESSSYNSPLHF.

The CDR3 protein is CASSTGTLGGTEAFF. The CDR3, as DNA: TGTGCCAGCAGCACCGGGACCCTGGGTGGCACTGAAGCTTTCTTT. V is TRBV5-4 and J is TRBJ1-1, with a weak D call TRBD1 (5 bases). CDR1 is SGHNT, CDR2 YYREEE, per germline (reference sequence). V lost 4 bases, J lost 4 bases, and 17 bases lay in between. This CDR3 is 15 amino acids long.

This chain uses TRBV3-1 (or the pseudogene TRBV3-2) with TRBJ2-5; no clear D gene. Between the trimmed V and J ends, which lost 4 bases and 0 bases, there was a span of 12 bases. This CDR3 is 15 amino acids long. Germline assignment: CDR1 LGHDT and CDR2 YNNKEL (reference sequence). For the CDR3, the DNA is TGTGCCAGCAGCCCAACCCAAGAGTACCAAGAGACCCAGTACTTC. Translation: CASSPTQEYQETQYF.

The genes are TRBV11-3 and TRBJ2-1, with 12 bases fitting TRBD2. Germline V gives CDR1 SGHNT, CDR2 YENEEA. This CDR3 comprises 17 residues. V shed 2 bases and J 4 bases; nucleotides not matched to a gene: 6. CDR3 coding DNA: TGTGCCAGCAGCTTAAGGGGGGGACTAGCGGGTTACAATGAGCAGTTCTTC. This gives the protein CASSLRGGLAGYNEQFF.

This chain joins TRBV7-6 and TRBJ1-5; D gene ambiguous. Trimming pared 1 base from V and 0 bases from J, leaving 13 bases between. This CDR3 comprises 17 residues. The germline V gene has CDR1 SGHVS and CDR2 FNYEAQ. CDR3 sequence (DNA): TGTGCCAGCAGCTTAGGTAGCACCCAATATAGCAATCAGCCCCAGCATTTT. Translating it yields CASSLGSTQYSNQPQHF.

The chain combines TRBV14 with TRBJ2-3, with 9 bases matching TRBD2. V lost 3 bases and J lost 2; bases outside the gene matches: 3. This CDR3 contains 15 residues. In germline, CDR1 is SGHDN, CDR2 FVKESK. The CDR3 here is CASSHAGGITDTQYF. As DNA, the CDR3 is TGTGCCAGCAGCCATGCGGGGGGGATCACAGATACGCAGTATTTT.

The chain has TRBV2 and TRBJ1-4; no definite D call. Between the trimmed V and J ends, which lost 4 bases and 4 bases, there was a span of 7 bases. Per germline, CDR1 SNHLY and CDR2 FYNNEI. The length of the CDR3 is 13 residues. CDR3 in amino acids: CASSGNSNEKLFF. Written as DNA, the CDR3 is TGTGCCAGCAGTGGAAACAGTAATGAAAAACTGTTTTTT.

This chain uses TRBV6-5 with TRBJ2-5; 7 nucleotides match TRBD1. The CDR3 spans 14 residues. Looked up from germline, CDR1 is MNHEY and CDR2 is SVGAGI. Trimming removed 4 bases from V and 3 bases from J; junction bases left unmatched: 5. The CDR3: CASSSRDREETQYF. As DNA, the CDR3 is TGTGCCAGCAGTTCCCGAGACAGGGAAGAGACCCAGTACTTC.

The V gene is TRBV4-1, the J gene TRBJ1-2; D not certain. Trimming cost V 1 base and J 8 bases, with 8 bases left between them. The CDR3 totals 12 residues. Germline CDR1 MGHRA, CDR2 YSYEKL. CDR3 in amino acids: CASSQGSSGYTF. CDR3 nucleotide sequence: TGCGCCAGCAGCCAAGGCTCAAGCGGCTACACCTTC.

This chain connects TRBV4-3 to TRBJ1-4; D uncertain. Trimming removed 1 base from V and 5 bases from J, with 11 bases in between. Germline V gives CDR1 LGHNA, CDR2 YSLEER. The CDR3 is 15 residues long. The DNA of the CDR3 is TGCGCCAGCAGCCAAGTTCTGGGAGGGAATGAAAAACTGTTTTTT. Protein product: CASSQVLGGNEKLFF.

CDR3 DNA: TGTGCCAGCAGTGAAGCGGGTGAGCAGTTCTTC. Protein: CASSEAGEQFF. The V call is TRBV2, the J call TRBJ2-1; D unresolved. From germline, CDR1 is SNHLY and CDR2 FYNNEI. Trimming took 0 bases from V and 9 from J, leaving 3 bases between them. CDR3 length: 11 residues.

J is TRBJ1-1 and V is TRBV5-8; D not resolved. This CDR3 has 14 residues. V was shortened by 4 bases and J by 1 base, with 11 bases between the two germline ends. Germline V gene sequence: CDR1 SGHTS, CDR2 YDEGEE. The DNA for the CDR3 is TGTGCCAGCAGCCGCCTCGGAGGGAACACTGAAGCTTTCTTT. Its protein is CASSRLGGNTEAFF.

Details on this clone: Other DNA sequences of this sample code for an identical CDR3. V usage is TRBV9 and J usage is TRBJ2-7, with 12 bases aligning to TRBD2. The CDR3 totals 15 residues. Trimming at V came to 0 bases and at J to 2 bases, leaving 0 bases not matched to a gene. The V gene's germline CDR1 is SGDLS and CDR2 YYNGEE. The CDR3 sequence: CASSVGTSGAYEQYF. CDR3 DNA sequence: TGTGCCAGCAGCGTAGGGACTAGCGGGGCCTACGAGCAGTACTTC.